This T cell receptor beta chain was obtained from a study of blood T cells in healthy people across ages. The germline V gene has CDR1 SEHNR and CDR2 FQNEAQ (reference sequence). The V end lost 4 bases, the J end lost 3 bases, and 13 bases lay between the germline ends. The CDR3 covers 14 residues. The authors ran a second PCR of about 6 to 11 cycles using a sample-barcoded 5' primer and a J-beta primer mix. The template-switch adaptor, which had 12 random nucleotides, put a tag on each cDNA molecule. TCRdb analysed the 5' RACE reads with MiXCR anew, one entry per CDR3 protein. There are over 1,300,000 distinct CDR3 sequences in the sample; roughly 64% occur only once, and over 5.5% lies in the top ten. In its sample, this clonotype was seen a few times.

Sample: blood. V gene TRBV7-9 combines with J gene TRBJ2-7, with D perhaps TRBD1 or TRBD2 (5 bases each). The receptor was isolated from a man between 18 and 29 years old in good health. The CDR3 protein is CASSSAGANYEQYF. Here the CDR3 DNA reads TGTGCCAGCAGCTCGGCCGGGGCAAACTACGAGCAGTACTTC.